The 23 T cell receptor beta chains listed next were all sequenced from one sample in a study of metastatic and nonmetastatic thyroid tumors. TCRdb reanalyzed the PCR reads with MiXCR. The sample gives around 6,100 clones, less than 30% of which show up once; around 48% is in the top ten. Not a single patient had been given any form of treatment at any point before undergoing thyroid surgery. Material for sequencing was adjacent normal tissue. Every receptor here comes from a female donor with papillary thyroid cancer or a benign thyroid nodule (not recorded which). Some clones in this sample may be carry-over from other donors' samples.

V gene TRBV20-1 combines with J gene TRBJ2-1; D not certain. Germline V gives CDR1 DFQATT, CDR2 SNEGSKA (reference sequence). The CDR3 is 14 amino acids. V lost 0 bases to trimming and J lost 9 bases, with 15 bases between them. The CDR3 loop reads CSARDSDPPPEQFF. The CDR3 DNA reads as TGCAGTGCTAGAGATTCGGATCCACCCCCTGAGCAGTTCTTC.

In this sample, this clone turned up a few times. The chain joins TRBV7-6 to TRBJ2-3; D unresolved. This CDR3 is built from 13 residues. Germline lookup yields CDR1 SGHVS and CDR2 FNYEAQ. Between the trimmed V and J ends, which lost 2 bases and 1 base, there was a span of 4 bases. The DNA for the CDR3 is TGTGCCAGCAGCTTAATACGCACAGATACGCAGTATTTT. Translating it yields CASSLIRTDTQYF.

This chain's CDR3 is CSASGGSNTEAFF. CDR3 DNA sequence: TGCAGTGCCAGCGGGGGGTCCAACACTGAAGCTTTCTTT. The chain links TRBV20-1 to TRBJ1-1, with D possibly being TRBD1 (5 bases). The V end lost 6 bases, the J end lost 2 bases, and 13 bases lay between the germline ends. The CDR3 is 13 residues long. CDR1 DFQATT and CDR2 SNEGSKA come from the germline V gene (reference sequence).

A few counts support this clone. The chain joins TRBV20-1 to TRBJ2-1; 14 nucleotides agree with TRBD2. From germline, CDR1 is DFQATT and CDR2 SNEGSKA (reference sequence). CDR3 length: 17 amino acids. Losses at the gene ends were 1 base for V and 0 bases for J; bases not matched to a gene: 2. CDR3 region: CSARGLAGGPSYNEQFF. CDR3 nucleotides: TGCAGTGCTAGAGGACTAGCGGGAGGGCCCTCCTACAATGAGCAGTTCTTC.

This clone was counted only a few times. The gene calls are TRBV19 and TRBJ2-3; D possibly matches TRBD1 or TRBD2 (5 bases each). The CDR3 length is 14 residues. V lost 6 bases, J lost 0 bases, and 10 bases lay in between. The germline V gene encodes CDR1 LNHDA and CDR2 SQIVND (reference sequence). CDR3 in amino acids: CASRTAVSTDTQYF. The CDR3, as DNA: TGTGCCAGTAGGACAGCGGTGAGCACAGATACGCAGTATTTT.

As DNA, the CDR3 is TGCGCCAGCACACTAGCGGGGAGGGTAGAGGAGACCCAGTACTTC. It yields the protein CASTLAGRVEETQYF. The rearrangement joins TRBV5-1 to TRBJ2-5, with 10 positions matching TRBD2. In germline, CDR1 is SGHRS, CDR2 YFSETQ. The CDR3 length is 15 residues. The V gene end was trimmed by 6 bases and the J gene end by 5 bases; junction bases not matched to a gene: 10.

The sample holds a few counts of this clone. The rearrangement links TRBV6-1 to TRBJ2-1, with a possible D match to TRBD1 (6 bases). Looked up from germline, CDR1 is MNHNS and CDR2 is SASEGT. The ends were cut back, 5 bases at V and 0 bases at J, with 11 bases in the middle. CDR3 size: 15 residues. The CDR3 bases are TGTGCCAGCAGTTTGGGGACACCCTCCTACAATGAGCAGTTCTTC. Translation: CASSLGTPSYNEQFF.

This clone counts as medium-sized (0.01 to 0.1%). The gene calls are TRBV6-1 and TRBJ2-7; TRBD1 is a possible D gene (5 bases). The CDR3 is 13 residues long. Germline CDR1 and CDR2: MNHNS and SASEGT. The V and J ends lost 6 bases and 1 base respectively, with 10 bases between them. This CDR3 is CASRSRVSYEQYF. CDR3 DNA: TGTGCCAGCAGGAGCAGGGTATCCTACGAGCAGTACTTC.

This clone was found a few times. The CDR3 coding sequence is TGTGCCAGTAGTATTTCCAGGGTGAACACCGGGGAGCTGTTTTTT. This codes for CASSISRVNTGELFF. The chain links TRBV19 to TRBJ2-2; possible D gene TRBD1, 5 bases. This CDR3 comprises 15 residues. Per the germline V gene, CDR1 is LNHDA and CDR2 is SQIVND (reference sequence). The V end was cut by 3 bases, the J end by 1 base, with 9 bases between.

Comment on this clone: One end of the junction fails to match germline, which may point to a read error. The chain couples TRBV12-3 or TRBV12-4 to TRBJ1-2, with a tentative D call TRBD1 (5 bases). The CDR3 is 14 residues long. CDR3 residues: CASRMGRNNYCYTF. The CDR3 DNA follows: TGTGCCAGCAGAATGGGACGAAACAACTATTGCTACACCTTC.

This clone was counted between two and nine times. This chain joins TRBV20-1 and TRBJ1-1; a weak D match, TRBD1 (5 bases). CDR1 and CDR2 from the germline V gene are DFQATT and SNEGSKA (reference sequence). Trimming took off 4 bases at V and 5 bases at J, with 17 bases between the two ends. The CDR3 has 14 amino acids. The CDR3 coding sequence is TGCAGTGCTACCTCACTGCGAGGGGTGACTGAAGCTTTCTTT. Translating gives CSATSLRGVTEAFF.

The chain employs TRBV6-1 and TRBJ2-2; 7 bases map to TRBD1. V was pared by 2 bases and J by 4 bases, with 7 bases of the junction left unmatched. The CDR3 loop spans 16 amino acids. CDR1 and CDR2 from the germline V gene are MNHNS and SASEGT. CDR3 loop: CASSELNRGITGELFF. The CDR3, as DNA: TGTGCCAGCAGTGAACTGAACAGGGGTATCACCGGGGAGCTGTTTTTT.

This clone is termed medium-sized (0.01 to 0.1%). The rearrangement joins TRBV3-1 to TRBJ2-5; possibly TRBD2 for D (5 bases). The V gene's germline CDR1 is LGHDT and CDR2 YNNKEL (reference sequence). CDR3 length equals 16 residues. The V end was cut by 1 base, the J end by 7 bases, with 19 bases between. The CDR3 reads CASSQGPTTVSGTQYF. Here the CDR3 DNA reads TGTGCCAGCAGCCAAGGTCCCACGACTGTCAGCGGGACCCAGTACTTC.

This rearrangement joins TRBV20-1 to TRBJ1-4, with TRBD1 matching over 9 bases. Germline trimming cut 0 bases from V and 3 bases from J; bases unmatched to any gene: 8. The length of the CDR3 is 17 residues. Germline assignment: CDR1 DFQATT and CDR2 SNEGSKA (reference sequence). The CDR3 coding sequence is TGCAGTGCTAGAGATCTGGTGACAGGGGGGTCTAATGAAAAACTGTTTTTT. Translating gives CSARDLVTGGSNEKLFF.

The chain joins TRBV30 to TRBJ1-1, with D perhaps matching TRBD1 (5 bases). Germline values: CDR1 GTSNPN, CDR2 SVGIG (reference sequence). CDR3 length equals 14 residues. V was trimmed by 5 bases and J by 1 base, leaving 14 bases between them. The CDR3 sequence: CAWLLDTRNTEAFF. As DNA, the CDR3 is TGTGCCTGGCTTTTGGACACCAGGAACACTGAAGCTTTCTTT. The full variable domain, rest sourced from reference TRBV30 and TRBJ1-1, is SQTIHQWPATLVQPVGSPLSLECTVEGTSNPNLYWYRQAAGRGLQLLFYSVGIGQISSEVPQNLSASRPQDRQFILSSKKLLLSDSGFYLCAWLLDTRNTEAFFGQGTRLTVV.

This clone was counted only a few times. The J gene is TRBJ1-2, the V gene TRBV6-9; D gene uncertain. This CDR3 region has 8 residues. Germline assignment: CDR1 MNHGY and CDR2 SVAAGI. The DNA for the CDR3 is TGTGCTAACTATGGCTACACCTTC. The encoded protein is CANYGYTF.

By sample share, this clone is medium-sized. The chain is built from TRBV14 and TRBJ1-1; D gene ambiguous. The CDR3 loop spans 14 amino acids. Germline V gene data show CDR1 as SGHDN and CDR2 as FVKESK. Between the trimmed V and J ends, which lost 4 bases and 3 bases, there was a span of 12 bases. The CDR3 region is CASSPTRGDTEAFF. The CDR3 nucleotides read TGTGCCAGCAGCCCTACCCGGGGTGACACTGAAGCTTTCTTT.

By share, this clone counts as medium-sized. CDR3 coding DNA: TGCAGCGTTCGGGAGACAGGCAATGAGCAGTTCTTC. Residues: CSVRETGNEQFF. The chain uses TRBV29-1 and TRBJ2-1; D is perhaps TRBD1 or TRBD2 (6 bases each). The germline CDR1 and CDR2 sequences are SQVTM and ANQGSEA. The CDR3 runs to 12 residues. V was clipped by 5 bases and J by 6 bases, with 11 bases between them.

The chain carries TRBV27 and TRBJ1-1; weak D call: TRBD1 (5 bases). The CDR3 contains 15 residues. Per the germline V gene, CDR1 is MNHEY and CDR2 is SMNVEV (reference sequence). V lost 0 bases to trimming and J lost 5 bases, with 13 bases between them. The CDR3 spells CASSLSIGGLTEAFF. In DNA, the CDR3 is TGTGCCAGCAGTTTATCGATTGGGGGGTTGACTGAAGCTTTCTTT.

The gene calls are TRBV27 and TRBJ2-1; 10 bases line up with TRBD2. This CDR3 spans 17 amino acids. J was trimmed by 1 base and V by 7 bases; bases with no gene match: 10. Per the germline V gene, CDR1 is MNHEY and CDR2 is SMNVEV (reference sequence). CDR3 coding DNA: TGTGCCAGCATTCCCGCAACGGGACTAGCGTCCTACAATGAGCAGTTCTTC. Its protein product is CASIPATGLASYNEQFF.

This clone occurred once. This rearrangement joins TRBV7-2 to TRBJ2-7, with 10 nucleotides matching TRBD1. Germline trimming cut 5 bases from V and 7 bases from J; bases unmatched to any gene: 5. CDR3 length: 13 amino acids. Germline V lookup: CDR1 SGHTA, CDR2 FQGNSA. CDR3 coding DNA: TGTGCCAGCAGCCCGGACAGGGGGGGAGAGCAGTACTTC. This sequence encodes CASSPDRGGEQYF.

The V and J genes are TRBV6-2 or TRBV6-3 and TRBJ2-3; D possibly matches TRBD1 or TRBD2 (5 bases each). The germline gives CDR1 MNHEY, CDR2 SVGEGT. V was trimmed by 6 bases and J by 11 bases, leaving 15 bases between them. This CDR3 is built from 12 residues. The CDR3 DNA follows: TGTGCCAGCAGAACGTGGGGTGGGGGGCAGTATTTT. It translates to CASRTWGGGQYF.

The chain is built from TRBV30 and TRBJ2-7, with 8 positions matching TRBD1. Losses at the gene ends were 0 bases for V and 6 bases for J; bases not matched to a gene: 4. Looked up from germline, CDR1 is GTSNPN and CDR2 is SVGIG (reference sequence). The CDR3 is made up of 13 amino acids. The CDR3 sequence is CAWSVHRGSEQYF. Here the CDR3 DNA reads TGTGCCTGGAGTGTACACAGGGGGTCCGAGCAGTACTTC.